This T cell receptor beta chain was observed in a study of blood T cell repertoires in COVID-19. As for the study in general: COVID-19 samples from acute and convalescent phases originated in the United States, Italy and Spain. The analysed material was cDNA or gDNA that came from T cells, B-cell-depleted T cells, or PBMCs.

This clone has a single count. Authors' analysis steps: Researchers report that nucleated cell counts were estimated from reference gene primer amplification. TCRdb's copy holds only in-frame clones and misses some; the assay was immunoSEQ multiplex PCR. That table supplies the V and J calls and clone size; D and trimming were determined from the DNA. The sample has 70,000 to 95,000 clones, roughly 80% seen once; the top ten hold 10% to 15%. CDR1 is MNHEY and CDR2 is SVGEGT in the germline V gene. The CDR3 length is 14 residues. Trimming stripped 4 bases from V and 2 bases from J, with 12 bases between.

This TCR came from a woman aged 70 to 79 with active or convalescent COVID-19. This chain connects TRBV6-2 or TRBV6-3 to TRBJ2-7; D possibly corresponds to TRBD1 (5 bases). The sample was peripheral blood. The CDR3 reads CASSLDAGTYEQYF. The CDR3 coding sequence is TGTGCCAGCAGTTTAGACGCAGGGACCTACGAGCAGTACTTC.